The 20 T cell receptor beta chains below come from one sample, sequenced in a study of EBV T-cell therapy then PD-1 blockade in nasopharyngeal carcinoma. Treatment denoted: AdE1-LMPpoly-expanded autologous EBV-specific T-cell therapy followed by anti-PD-1 nivolumab. Antigen specificity for these receptors is unknown. Sequencing was performed with immunoSEQ multiplex PCR; in TCRdb, only in-frame clones are kept and a portion is missing. The repertoire holds some 21,000 clones, with roughly 84% as singletons. Sequenced here: CD8+ T cells from blood, sampled at roughly day 60 from a patient whose treatment included autologous EBV-specific T cells and nivolumab. The receptors were gathered from a man in his forties or fifties with nasopharyngeal carcinoma.

This chain connects TRBV18 to TRBJ2-7, with TRBD1 identical over 8 bases. Germline CDR1 KGHSH, CDR2 LQKENI. The CDR3 covers 15 residues. V shed 1 base, J shed 3 bases, and the junction held 5 bases outside the gene matches. The chain's CDR3 is CASSPLGQGNYEQYF. The CDR3 DNA reads TGTGCCAGCTCACCACTTGGACAGGGTAACTACGAGCAGTACTTC.

This chain uses TRBV27 with TRBJ1-2; D uncertain. The CDR3 is 13 amino acids. Deletions cut 0 bases from V and 6 bases from J, with 8 bases between. Germline V CDR1 and CDR2: MNHEY, SMNVEV (reference sequence). CDR3 in DNA: TGTGCCAGCAGTTTATCTGGAGACAATGGCTACACCTTC. Protein: CASSLSGDNGYTF.

This clone is medium-sized (0.01 to 0.1%) by share. The chain couples TRBV7-3 to TRBJ1-5; no firm D call. CDR1 is SGHTA and CDR2 is FQGTGA in the germline V gene. This CDR3 comprises 13 residues. Trimming shortened V by 2 bases and J by 7 bases, and 9 bases separated the two germline ends. The CDR3 here is CASSLSRGQPQHF. CDR3 in DNA: TGTGCCAGCAGCTTATCACGCGGACAGCCCCAGCATTTT. The full variable domain, rest sourced from reference TRBV7-3 and TRBJ1-5, is GAGVSQTPSNKVTEKGKYVELRCDPISGHTALYWYRQSLGQGPEFLIYFQGTGAADDSGLPNDRFFAVRPEGSVSTLKIQRTERGDSAVYLCASSLSRGQPQHFGDGTRLSIL.

This clone was seen once. The chain combines TRBV19 with TRBJ2-1, with D unclear. From germline, CDR1 is LNHDA and CDR2 SQIVND (reference sequence). The CDR3 is 12 amino acids. V was trimmed by 3 bases and J by 7 bases, leaving 7 bases between them. The CDR3 nucleotides are TGTGCCAGTAGTATTCCCTGGAATGAGCAGTTCTTC. Its translation: CASSIPWNEQFF.

V gene TRBV7-2 combines with J gene TRBJ2-1, with 13 bases matching TRBD2. The V gene's germline CDR1 is SGHTA and CDR2 FQGNSA. Trimming at V came to 3 bases and at J to 4 bases, leaving 6 bases not matched to a gene. The CDR3 length is 17 residues. The CDR3 loop is CASSFVGLAGDYNEQFF. DNA for the CDR3: TGTGCCAGCAGCTTCGTAGGACTAGCGGGGGATTACAATGAGCAGTTCTTC.

The genes are TRBV25-1 and TRBJ1-1; D unresolved. Germline assignment: CDR1 MGHDK and CDR2 SYGVNS. V was shortened by 7 bases and J by 0 bases, with 6 bases between the two germline ends. The CDR3 runs 12 residues. The CDR3 loop is CASMSMNTEAFF. DNA of the CDR3: TGTGCCAGCATGTCCATGAACACTGAAGCTTTCTTT.

V usage is TRBV29-1 and J usage is TRBJ1-1; TRBD1 matches at 7 bases. The germline V gene encodes CDR1 SQVTM and CDR2 ANQGSEA. The CDR3 is 13 residues long. J lost 5 bases, V lost 4 bases, and 7 bases had no gene match. This CDR3 reads CSVGAGGYTEAFF. CDR3 bases: TGCAGCGTTGGGGCAGGGGGATATACTGAAGCTTTCTTT.

This sequence joins TRBV6-5 and TRBJ2-2; tentatively, D is TRBD2 (5 bases). The germline V gene has CDR1 MNHEY and CDR2 SVGAGI. This CDR3 contains 16 residues. V lost 4 bases and J 4 bases, leaving 16 bases between the germline ends. The CDR3 reads CASSWTRLEGTGELFF. The CDR3 DNA follows: TGTGCCAGCAGTTGGACCAGGCTAGAGGGCACCGGGGAGCTGTTTTTT.

The chain is built from TRBV3-1 (or the pseudogene TRBV3-2) and TRBJ2-3; the D gene is possibly TRBD2 (7 bases). V was clipped by 4 bases and J by 2 bases, with 16 bases between them. Germline V gene sequence: CDR1 LGHDT, CDR2 YNNKEL (reference sequence). CDR3 length: 16 amino acids. CDR3 protein: CASSLGRGALTDTQYF. CDR3 in DNA: TGTGCCAGCAGCCTGGGGAGGGGGGCACTCACAGATACGCAGTATTTT.

This rearrangement joins TRBV6-1 to TRBJ2-5, with 12 bases fitting TRBD2. The CDR3 has 15 amino acids. CDR1 is MNHNS, CDR2 SASEGT, per germline. Unmatched junction bases numbered 0, after V lost 2 bases and J lost 2 bases. CDR3: CASSELAGGQETQYF. The DNA of the CDR3 is TGTGCCAGCAGTGAACTAGCGGGGGGGCAAGAGACCCAGTACTTC.

The chain couples TRBV3-1 (or the pseudogene TRBV3-2) to TRBJ2-7; TRBD1 might be the D (6 bases). The germline V and J ends were trimmed by 2 bases and 3 bases, with 20 bases remaining between them. CDR3 length equals 17 residues. CDR1 and CDR2 from the germline V gene are LGHDT and YNNKEL (reference sequence). The chain's CDR3 is CASSQPGASGYFYEQYF. The CDR3 region has the DNA TGTGCCAGCAGCCAACCAGGGGCTTCAGGGTACTTCTACGAGCAGTACTTC.

Comments on this clone: A read error may produce the germline difference seen at one junction end. The DNA of the CDR3 is TGTGCCAGCAGCGTAGACCAGGGGACCGTGGAGCTGTTTTTT. Translated: CASSVDQGTVELFF. This chain uses TRBV9 with TRBJ2-2, with a tentative D call TRBD1 (6 bases). The CDR3 totals 14 residues. Germline CDR1 SGDLS, CDR2 YYNGEE.

This chain connects TRBV5-8 to TRBJ1-1; D gene uncertain. The CDR3 is made up of 16 amino acids. The V and J ends lost 3 bases and 1 base respectively, with 16 bases between them. The V gene's germline CDR1 is SGHTS and CDR2 YDEGEE. The chain's CDR3 is CASSYKFGGGNTEAFF. The CDR3 coding sequence is TGTGCCAGCAGCTACAAGTTTGGTGGCGGGAACACTGAAGCTTTCTTT.

The chain has TRBV29-1 and TRBJ2-7; the D is unclear. The germline gives CDR1 SQVTM, CDR2 ANQGSEA. Trimming took 0 bases from V and 0 from J, leaving 12 bases between them. This CDR3 is 15 amino acids long. Here the CDR3 DNA reads TGCAGCGTTGAAGATTATTCCGGTTTCTCCTACGAGCAGTACTTC. This codes for CSVEDYSGFSYEQYF.

The rearrangement joins TRBV7-9 to TRBJ1-2; maybe TRBD1 (5 bases). This CDR3 has 16 residues. The V end lost 3 bases, the J end lost 3 bases, and 17 bases lay between the germline ends. Germline assignment: CDR1 SEHNR and CDR2 FQNEAQ (reference sequence). The DNA for the CDR3 is TGTGCCAGCAGCTTCCCAAAAGGACACTTCGACTATGGCTACACCTTC. As protein: CASSFPKGHFDYGYTF. Complete variable domain (other parts from reference TRBV7-9 and TRBJ1-2): DTGVSQNPRHKITKRGQNVTFRCDPISEHNRLYWYRQTLGQGPEFLTYFQNEAQLEKSRLLSDRFSAERPKGSFSTLEIQRTEQGDSAMYLCASSFPKGHFDYGYTFGSGTRLTVV.

This clone has a single count. The gene calls are TRBV9 and TRBJ2-5; 7 positions match TRBD1. This CDR3 is built from 18 residues. CDR1 is SGDLS, CDR2 YYNGEE, per germline. The junction had 14 bases not matched to a gene; V was cut back by 1 base and J by 2 bases. For the CDR3, the DNA is TGTGCCAGCAGCGTACTTCCGGGACAGTATGTGCCGCAAGAGACCCAGTACTTC. Protein product: CASSVLPGQYVPQETQYF.

The chain carries TRBV28 and TRBJ1-4; perhaps TRBD1 as D (5 bases). The V end lost 4 bases, the J end lost 4 bases, and 16 bases lay between the germline ends. The CDR3 loop spans 16 amino acids. Germline CDR1 and CDR2: MDHEN and SYDVKM. CDR3 in amino acids: CASSSSGGSINEKLFF. CDR3 DNA sequence: TGTGCCAGCAGTTCCTCGGGGGGTTCAATTAATGAAAAACTGTTTTTT.

The chain carries TRBV7-8 and TRBJ2-7; D is unclear. Trimming took 5 bases from V and 1 from J, leaving 6 bases between them. CDR1 and CDR2 (germline): SGHVS, FQNEAQ. The CDR3 extends over 12 amino acids. The CDR3 nucleotides are TGTGCCAGCAGCGCCTGGTCCTACGAGCAGTACTTC. It specifies CASSAWSYEQYF.

The J gene is TRBJ2-2, the V gene TRBV6-2 or TRBV6-3, with 8 bases identical to TRBD1. Germline CDR1 MNHEY, CDR2 SVGEGT. Trimming at V came to 4 bases and at J to 4 bases, leaving 8 bases not matched to a gene. The CDR3 loop spans 16 amino acids. The CDR3 DNA follows: TGTGCCAGCAGTTCGGACAGGGAGGTTATCACCGGGGAGCTGTTTTTT. Translation gives CASSSDREVITGELFF.

This clone occurred a few times. The J gene is TRBJ1-5, the V gene TRBV6-1, with TRBD1 identical over 9 bases. There are 15 residues in the CDR3. CDR1 is MNHNS and CDR2 is SASEGT in the germline V gene. V lost 3 bases, J lost 7 bases, and 7 bases stayed unmatched. The DNA of the CDR3 is TGTGCCAGCAGTGAGCCGGGACAGGGAGGCCAGCCCCAGCATTTT. Translation gives CASSEPGQGGQPQHF.